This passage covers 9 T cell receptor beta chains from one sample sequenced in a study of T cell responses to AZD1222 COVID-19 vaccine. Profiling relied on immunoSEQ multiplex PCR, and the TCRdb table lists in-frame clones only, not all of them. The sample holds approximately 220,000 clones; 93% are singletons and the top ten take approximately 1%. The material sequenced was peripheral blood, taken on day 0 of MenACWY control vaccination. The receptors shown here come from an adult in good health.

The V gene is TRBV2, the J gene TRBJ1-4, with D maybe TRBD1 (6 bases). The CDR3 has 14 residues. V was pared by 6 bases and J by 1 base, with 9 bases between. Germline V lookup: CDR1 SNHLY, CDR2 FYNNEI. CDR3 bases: TGTGCCAGCAGCGGACAGAGAACTAATGAAAAACTGTTTTTT. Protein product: CASSGQRTNEKLFF. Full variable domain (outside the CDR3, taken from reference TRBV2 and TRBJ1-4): EPEVTQTPSHQVTQMGQEVILRCVPISNHLYFYWYRQILGQKVEFLVSFYNNEISEKSEIFDDQFSVERPDGSNFTLKIRSTKLEDSAMYFCASSGQRTNEKLFFGSGTQLSVL.

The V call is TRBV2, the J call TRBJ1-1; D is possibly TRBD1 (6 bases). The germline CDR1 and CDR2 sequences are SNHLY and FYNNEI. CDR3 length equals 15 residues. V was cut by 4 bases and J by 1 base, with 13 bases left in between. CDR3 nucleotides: TGTGCCAGCAGTGCATACAGGGAAACGAACACTGAAGCTTTCTTT. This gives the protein CASSAYRETNTEAFF.

The CDR3 sequence is CASSSQTGLSNQPQHF. The CDR3 DNA reads as TGTGCCAGCAGTTCCCAGACAGGACTTAGCAATCAGCCCCAGCATTTT. V and J are TRBV2 and TRBJ1-5, with D tentatively TRBD1 (6 bases). Looked up from germline, CDR1 is SNHLY and CDR2 is FYNNEI. Trimming removed 5 bases from V and 0 bases from J, with 14 bases in between. CDR3 size: 16 residues.

For the CDR3, the DNA is TGTGCCAGCAGTTTATCCGGGACAGGGGCATATGGCTACACCTTC. It yields the protein CASSLSGTGAYGYTF. The chain employs TRBV28 and TRBJ1-2, with TRBD1 matching 10 bases. V shed 1 base, J shed 5 bases, and the junction held 4 bases outside the gene matches. The germline CDR1 and CDR2 sequences are MDHEN and SYDVKM. The CDR3 spans 15 residues.

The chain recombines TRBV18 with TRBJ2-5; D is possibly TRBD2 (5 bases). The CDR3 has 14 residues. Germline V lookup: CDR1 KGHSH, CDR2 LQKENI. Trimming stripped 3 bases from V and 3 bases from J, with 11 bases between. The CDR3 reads CASSPPGVKETQYF. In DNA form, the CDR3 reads TGTGCCAGCTCACCTCCCGGGGTTAAAGAGACCCAGTACTTC.

The CDR3 reads CASSLGSPLENTEAFF. Written as DNA, the CDR3 is TGTGCCAGCAGCTTGGGCAGCCCCTTGGAGAACACTGAAGCTTTCTTT. This chain joins TRBV5-4 and TRBJ1-1; no definite D call. In germline, CDR1 is SGHNT, CDR2 YYREEE (reference sequence). The length of the CDR3 is 16 residues. With 0 bases removed from V and 1 base from J, the gap between germline ends came to 13 bases.

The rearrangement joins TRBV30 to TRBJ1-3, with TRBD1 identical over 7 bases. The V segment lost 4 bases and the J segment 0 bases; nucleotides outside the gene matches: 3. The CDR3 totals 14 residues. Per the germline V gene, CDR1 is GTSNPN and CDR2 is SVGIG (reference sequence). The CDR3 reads CAWKDRASGNTIYF. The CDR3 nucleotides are TGTGCCTGGAAAGACAGGGCCTCTGGAAACACCATATATTTT.

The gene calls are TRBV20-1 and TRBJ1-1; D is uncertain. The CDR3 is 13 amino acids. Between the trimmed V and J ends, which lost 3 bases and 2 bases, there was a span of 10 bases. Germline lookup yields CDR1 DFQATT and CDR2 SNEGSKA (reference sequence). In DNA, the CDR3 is TGCAGTGCTAGTGCACGTCCCAACACTGAAGCTTTCTTT. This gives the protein CSASARPNTEAFF.

The CDR3 here is CASSLAAGSYNEQFF. CDR3 bases: TGCGCCAGCAGCTTGGCAGCAGGCTCCTACAATGAGCAGTTCTTC. This chain connects TRBV5-1 to TRBJ2-1; no reliable D call. Germline V CDR1 and CDR2: SGHRS, YFSETQ. This CDR3 region has 15 residues. Trimming stripped 0 bases from V and 0 bases from J, with 7 bases between.